This passage covers 5 T cell receptor beta chains from one sample sequenced in a study of blood T cell repertoires in COVID-19. Data came from immunoSEQ multiplex PCR; TCRdb stores just in-frame clones and leaves some out. Among 99,000 or so clones, roughly nine tenths were seen once, and the ten largest hold approximately 5.5%. Sequencing was performed on peripheral blood. The receptors shown here come from a human donor in a cohort sampled during active COVID-19.

In DNA, the CDR3 is TGCAGTGCTAGTCGGAGCAATCAGCCCCAGCATTTT. Protein product: CSASRSNQPQHF. The J gene is TRBJ1-5, the V gene TRBV20-1, with no clear D. CDR1 is DFQATT, CDR2 SNEGSKA, per germline (reference sequence). There are 12 residues in the CDR3. V was clipped by 3 bases and J by 1 base, with 4 bases between them.

V usage is TRBV28 and J usage is TRBJ1-3; D is uncertain. Trimming removed 4 bases from V and 1 base from J, with 11 bases in between. The CDR3 is 15 amino acids. The germline V gene encodes CDR1 MDHEN and CDR2 SYDVKM. The CDR3 DNA reads TGTGCCAGCAGTTCCCCGGGGTTATCTGGAAACACCATATATTTT. Protein product: CASSSPGLSGNTIYF. The whole variable domain, filled in from reference TRBV28 and TRBJ1-3, reads DVKVTQSSRYLVKRTGEKVFLECVQDMDHENMFWYRQDPGLGLRLIYFSYDVKMKEKGDIPEGYSVSREKKERFSLILESASTNQTSMYLCASSSPGLSGNTIYFGEGSWLTVV.

J is TRBJ2-1 and V is TRBV2; D not resolved. The CDR3 is 12 amino acids. V was cut by 3 bases and J by 4 bases, with 4 bases left in between. Germline CDR1 reads SNHLY; CDR2 reads FYNNEI. In DNA, the CDR3 is TGTGCCAGCAGTGACAGGTACAATGAGCAGTTCTTC. It is translated as CASSDRYNEQFF. The whole variable domain, filled in from reference TRBV2 and TRBJ2-1, reads EPEVTQTPSHQVTQMGQEVILRCVPISNHLYFYWYRQILGQKVEFLVSFYNNEISEKSEIFDDQFSVERPDGSNFTLKIRSTKLEDSAMYFCASSDRYNEQFFGPGTRLTVL.

This clone was seen a few times. This chain joins TRBV18 and TRBJ1-4; a weak D match, TRBD1 (6 bases). Germline V lookup: CDR1 KGHSH, CDR2 LQKENI. The CDR3 runs to 12 residues. V dropped 4 bases and J dropped 10 bases, with 10 bases sitting between them. The chain's CDR3 is CASSREQGKLFF. For the CDR3, the DNA is TGTGCCAGCTCACGGGAACAGGGAAAACTGTTTTTT.

V is TRBV19 and J is TRBJ2-6; D is uncertain. This CDR3 comprises 17 residues. The germline CDR1 and CDR2 sequences are LNHDA and SQIVND (reference sequence). The germline V and J ends were trimmed by 2 bases and 0 bases, with 11 bases remaining between them. The chain's CDR3 is CASSILAGYSGANVLTF. The CDR3 region has the DNA TGTGCCAGTAGTATATTGGCAGGCTACTCTGGGGCCAACGTCCTGACTTTC.